The next 17 T cell receptor beta chains were all read from a single sample in a study of blood T cell repertoires in COVID-19 (dated by TCRdb to 2018 to 2021). The library was prepared using the immunoSEQ multiplex PCR assay. The clones in this table, taken by TCRdb from immuneACCESS, are in-frame only. Not every clone is retained; where verified, under half of the shortfall comes from an unresolved V gene, and the cause of the rest is unknown. This sample holds about 350,000 clones; approximately 89% were observed only once. 3% to 4% of the sample is in the top ten clones. The specimen sequenced was peripheral blood. These receptors were obtained from a woman in her sixties with COVID-19, enrolled during active disease.

The V call is TRBV7-8, the J call TRBJ2-2; a weak D match, TRBD1 (6 bases). V was trimmed by 4 bases and J by 2 bases, leaving 11 bases between them. CDR3 size: 15 residues. CDR1 SGHVS and CDR2 FQNEAQ come from the germline V gene. In nucleotides, the CDR3 is TGTGCCAGCAGCTCCGGACAGTCTAACACCGGGGAGCTGTTTTTT. It encodes CASSSGQSNTGELFF.

The chain combines TRBV4-2 with TRBJ1-2; tentatively, D is TRBD1 (5 bases). In germline, CDR1 is LGHNA, CDR2 YNFKEQ. The CDR3 consists of 12 residues. Trimming removed 3 bases at V and 7 bases at J, with 9 bases between. CDR3 DNA sequence: TGTGCCAGCAGCCAGGGGGGGGGTGGCTACACCTTC. Protein: CASSQGGGGYTF.

As concerns this clone: This specimen includes other DNA sequences encoding the same CDR3. The chain carries TRBV2 and TRBJ1-1, with a possible D match to TRBD1 (5 bases). CDR3 size: 13 residues. Germline CDR1 and CDR2: SNHLY and FYNNEI. V lost 4 bases and J 2 bases, leaving 8 bases between the germline ends. CDR3 in amino acids: CASSGQGNTEAFF. Written as DNA, the CDR3 is TGTGCCAGCAGTGGGCAGGGAAACACTGAAGCTTTCTTT.

V and J are TRBV14 and TRBJ2-7, with D unclear. The V end lost 0 bases, the J end lost 1 base, and 10 bases lay between the germline ends. This CDR3 region has 15 residues. CDR1 and CDR2 from the germline V gene are SGHDN and FVKESK. CDR3 region: CASSQELLKSYEQYF. DNA of the CDR3: TGTGCCAGCAGCCAAGAACTACTTAAGTCCTACGAGCAGTACTTC.

The chain links TRBV7-9 to TRBJ1-4, with a tentative D call TRBD1 (5 bases). Trimming left V 1 base short and J 7 bases short, with 10 bases between. The CDR3 has 14 amino acids. Germline values: CDR1 SEHNR, CDR2 FQNEAQ (reference sequence). The CDR3: CASSLVGGSEKLFF. The CDR3 DNA is TGTGCCAGCAGCTTAGTGGGGGGAAGTGAAAAACTGTTTTTT.

CDR3 nucleotides: TGTGCCAGCAGCGTAGGGCAGGGATTTTACAATGAGCAGTTCTTC. Protein product: CASSVGQGFYNEQFF. The chain is built from TRBV9 and TRBJ2-1, with a weak D call TRBD1 (5 bases). The ends were cut back, 0 bases at V and 4 bases at J, with 11 bases in the middle. Germline V CDR1 and CDR2: SGDLS, YYNGEE. This CDR3 is 15 amino acids long. Complete variable domain (other parts from reference TRBV9 and TRBJ2-1): DSGVTQTPKHLITATGQRVTLRCSPRSGDLSVYWYQQSLDQGLQFLIQYYNGEERAKGNILERFSAQQFPDLHSELNLSSLELGDSALYFCASSVGQGFYNEQFFGPGTRLTVL.

This rearrangement joins TRBV7-2 to TRBJ1-2; unclear D gene. V shed 5 bases and J shed 1 base, with 8 bases lying between them. The CDR3 is 13 amino acids. Germline lookup yields CDR1 SGHTA and CDR2 FQGNSA. Here the CDR3 DNA reads TGTGCCAGCAGCCTGGGAGTTAACTATGGCTACACCTTC. It encodes CASSLGVNYGYTF.

This clone was recorded a few times. The chain is built from TRBV6-5 and TRBJ1-2; 9 bases match TRBD1. This CDR3 is 14 amino acids long. Germline CDR1 MNHEY, CDR2 SVGAGI. Trimming took 6 bases from V and 7 from J; bases not matched to a gene: 9. CDR3 loop: CASRPSDRGIGYTF. The CDR3 DNA reads as TGTGCCAGCAGACCCTCGGACAGGGGCATTGGCTACACCTTC.

The V gene is TRBV5-1, the J gene TRBJ1-5; D is unresolved. Germline-derived CDR1 and CDR2 are SGHRS and YFSETQ. The CDR3 contains 13 residues. Trimming pared 2 bases from V and 4 bases from J, leaving 7 bases between. For the CDR3, the DNA is TGCGCCAGCAGCTTCAACGGTAATCAGCCCCAGCATTTT. Its translation is CASSFNGNQPQHF.

The rearrangement uses TRBV6-5 and TRBJ2-7; 8 bases match TRBD1. Germline loops: CDR1 MNHEY, CDR2 SVGAGI. The CDR3 sequence is 15 residues long. V was pared by 2 bases and J by 2 bases, with 5 bases of the junction left unmatched. CDR3: CASSYAGQEPYEQYF. CDR3 nucleotides: TGTGCCAGCAGTTACGCGGGACAGGAGCCCTACGAGCAGTACTTC.

The chain carries TRBV7-3 and TRBJ1-2; no reliable D call. V was cut by 4 bases and J by 8 bases, with 17 bases left in between. This CDR3 spans 14 amino acids. Germline V lookup: CDR1 SGHTA, CDR2 FQGTGA. The CDR3 protein is CASSSGPDSSGYTF. For the CDR3, the DNA is TGTGCCAGCAGCTCGGGCCCGGACTCTAGCGGCTACACCTTC. Full variable domain (missing parts from reference TRBV7-3 and TRBJ1-2): GAGVSQTPSNKVTEKGKYVELRCDPISGHTALYWYRQSLGQGPEFLIYFQGTGAADDSGLPNDRFFAVRPEGSVSTLKIQRTERGDSAVYLCASSSGPDSSGYTFGSGTRLTVV.

The V call is TRBV3-1 (or the pseudogene TRBV3-2), the J call TRBJ1-6, with a tentative D call TRBD1 (5 bases). The V gene's germline CDR1 is LGHDT and CDR2 YNNKEL (reference sequence). This CDR3 region has 14 residues. Trimming left V 3 bases short and J 6 bases short, with 9 bases between. The CDR3 spells CASSQGGFNSPLHF. The CDR3 coding sequence is TGTGCCAGCAGCCAGGGGGGGTTTAATTCACCCCTCCACTTT.

The chain joins TRBV6-4 to TRBJ2-3, with TRBD2 matching over 7 bases. This CDR3 spans 15 amino acids. Germline loops: CDR1 MRHNA, CDR2 SNTAGT. The ends lost 10 bases at V and 7 bases at J; junction bases unmatched: 17. CDR3 bases: TGTGCCACCCCGGCGTGGGGGGGGGTCGATCATACGCAGTATTTT. The encoded protein is CATPAWGGVDHTQYF.

The J gene is TRBJ1-2, the V gene TRBV11-2; 7 nucleotides line up with TRBD1. Unmatched junction bases numbered 11, after V lost 5 bases and J lost 5 bases. Per the germline V gene, CDR1 is SGHAT and CDR2 is FQNNGV. The CDR3 is 15 residues long. CDR3 residues: CASSPSRTGAYGYTF. CDR3 bases: TGTGCCAGCAGCCCATCGCGAACAGGGGCATATGGCTACACCTTC.

The rearrangement uses TRBV6-6 and TRBJ2-1, with 9 bases lining up with TRBD2. The germline V gene has CDR1 MNHNY and CDR2 SVGAGI (reference sequence). V lost 5 bases and J lost 7; bases outside the gene matches: 12. The length of the CDR3 is 16 residues. CDR3: CASSLDGAGGTNEQFF. The CDR3 region has the DNA TGTGCCAGCAGTCTGGATGGAGCGGGGGGCACAAATGAGCAGTTCTTC.

The V and J genes are TRBV19 and TRBJ1-1, with a weak D call TRBD1 (6 bases). Trimming left V 4 bases short and J 6 bases short, with 12 bases between. Germline CDR1 LNHDA, CDR2 SQIVND (reference sequence). The CDR3 sequence is 13 residues long. CDR3 coding DNA: TGTGCCAGTAGTAGGGGGGGCTTCGCTGAAGCTTTCTTT. Protein sequence: CASSRGGFAEAFF.

This rearrangement joins TRBV5-4 to TRBJ2-2; the match to TRBD2 covers 7 bases. J gave up 8 bases and V 3 bases, and 10 bases lay outside the gene matches. There are 15 residues in the CDR3. In germline, CDR1 is SGHNT, CDR2 YYREEE (reference sequence). CDR3 in DNA: TGTGCCAGCAGCTCGGGCTCCGGGACTACTGGGGAGCTGTTTTTT. Its translation: CASSSGSGTTGELFF. The full variable domain, its missing parts supplied by reference TRBV5-4 and TRBJ2-2, is ETGVTQSPTHLIKTRGQQVTLRCSSQSGHNTVSWYQQALGQGPQFIFQYYREEENGRGNFPPRFSGLQFPNYSSELNVNALELDDSALYLCASSSGSGTTGELFFGEGSRLTVL.